Presented here are 12 T cell receptor beta chains from one specimen sequenced in a study of T-cell reconstitution after alpha-beta-depleted transplantation in children. The TCRbeta library was prepared with unique molecular identifiers. TCRdb reprocessed the PCR reads with MiXCR, giving one entry per CDR3 protein. The table has about 540,000 distinct CDR3 sequences, roughly 30% seen once. The specimen was PBMCs, collected before TCRalphabeta/CD19-depleted stem cell transplant. The receptors derive from a boy under three years old with Wiskott-Aldrich syndrome, due to receive a stem cell transplant.

This clonotype has a handful of counts. This chain uses TRBV10-3 with TRBJ2-7; perhaps TRBD1 as D (6 bases). The CDR3 has 16 residues. CDR1 ENHRY and CDR2 SYGVKD come from the germline V gene. V was cut by 4 bases and J by 0 bases, with 16 bases left in between. The CDR3 sequence: CAISGTGTVSSYEQYF. Written as DNA, the CDR3 is TGTGCCATCAGTGGAACAGGGACCGTTTCCTCCTACGAGCAGTACTTC.

The J gene is TRBJ2-3, the V gene TRBV9; 14 bases agree with TRBD2. Trimming cost V 3 bases and J 10 bases; bases outside gene matches: 4. The CDR3 spans 14 residues. Germline V gene data show CDR1 as SGDLS and CDR2 as YYNGEE. CDR3 in amino acids: CASSAGLAGEAQYF. Here the CDR3 DNA reads TGTGCCAGCAGCGCGGGACTAGCGGGAGAGGCGCAGTATTTT.

In its sample, this clonotype was seen a few times. The chain is built from TRBV5-1 and TRBJ1-1, with no clear D. CDR3 length: 16 amino acids. V was cut by 4 bases and J by 0 bases, with 16 bases left in between. Germline V gene lookup returns CDR1 SGHRS and CDR2 YFSETQ. CDR3 in DNA: TGCGCCAGCAGCCGCGAGGGCGTATCCCTGAACACTGAAGCTTTCTTT. Protein sequence: CASSREGVSLNTEAFF. The full variable domain, in which reference TRBV5-1 and TRBJ1-1 provide the parts outside the CDR3, is KAGVTQTPRYLIKTRGQQVTLSCSPISGHRSVSWYQQTPGQGLQFLFEYFSETQRNKGNFPGRFSGRQFSNSRSEMNVSTLELGDSALYLCASSREGVSLNTEAFFGQGTRLTVV.

This clonotype was seen more than once but under ten times. J is TRBJ1-1 and V is TRBV20-1; perhaps TRBD1 as D (6 bases). CDR3 length: 11 amino acids. The V end lost 6 bases, the J end lost 4 bases, and 9 bases lay between the germline ends. Germline V gene sequence: CDR1 DFQATT, CDR2 SNEGSKA (reference sequence). CDR3 nucleotide sequence: TGCAGTGCAACAGGGCCCACTGAAGCTTTCTTT. Its translation: CSATGPTEAFF.

V and J are TRBV25-1 and TRBJ1-5, with TRBD1 matching 9 bases. Losses at the gene ends were 3 bases for V and 1 base for J; bases not matched to a gene: 7. The CDR3 is 17 amino acids. CDR1 is MGHDK, CDR2 SYGVNS, per germline. The CDR3 here is CASSDSGQGWSNQPQHF. For the CDR3, the DNA is TGTGCCAGCAGTGATTCGGGACAGGGATGGAGCAATCAGCCCCAGCATTTT.

The chain links TRBV19 to TRBJ2-1; maybe TRBD1 (6 bases). The CDR3 spans 15 residues. V dropped 7 bases and J dropped 8 bases, with 21 bases sitting between them. Germline CDR1 is LNHDA and CDR2 is SQIVND (reference sequence). CDR3 region: CASNGGQAVLHEQFF. CDR3 coding DNA: TGTGCCAGTAATGGGGGCCAAGCCGTGTTGCATGAGCAGTTCTTC.

V and J are TRBV5-1 and TRBJ1-5; D is unclear. Germline CDR1 reads SGHRS; CDR2 reads YFSETQ. V was cut by 0 bases and J by 7 bases, with 11 bases left in between. This CDR3 is 14 amino acids long. The CDR3 nucleotides are TGCGCCAGCAGCTTGGGGCAGCCCGGACAGCCCCAGCATTTT. This translates into CASSLGQPGQPQHF.

This chain links TRBV6-5 with TRBJ2-3; TRBD2 agrees at 9 bases. Germline trimming cut 0 bases from V and 3 bases from J; bases unmatched to any gene: 7. Germline V gives CDR1 MNHEY, CDR2 SVGAGI. CDR3 length: 17 amino acids. In nucleotides, the CDR3 is TGTGCCAGCAGTTACTCGAATGCGGGAGGGTGGACAGATACGCAGTATTTT. It is translated as CASSYSNAGGWTDTQYF.

This sequence joins TRBV7-9 and TRBJ2-1; D unresolved. V dropped 0 bases and J dropped 7 bases, with 19 bases sitting between them. The germline V gene encodes CDR1 SEHNR and CDR2 FQNEAQ (reference sequence). The length of the CDR3 is 17 residues. CDR3 nucleotide sequence: TGTGCCAGCAGCTTAGCCGGTAAAGCGCGAAGGACGAATGAGCAGTTCTTC. This gives the protein CASSLAGKARRTNEQFF.

To note about this clonotype: Germline is not matched at one junction end, which may reflect a read error. The gene calls are TRBV20-1 and TRBJ2-1; tentative D call: TRBD2 (5 bases). CDR1 and CDR2 from the germline V gene are DFQATT and SNEGSKA (reference sequence). This CDR3 comprises 17 residues. CDR3 protein: CCARDHLRGSDSSEQFF. CDR3 DNA sequence: TGCTGTGCTAGAGATCATCTTAGAGGGAGTGATTCTAGTGAGCAGTTCTTC.

This clonotype was seen only a few times. The V gene is TRBV11-2, the J gene TRBJ2-3; TRBD2 matches at 8 bases. Per germline, CDR1 SGHAT and CDR2 FQNNGV. J was trimmed by 2 bases and V by 4 bases; bases with no gene match: 14. The CDR3 is 18 amino acids. CDR3 loop: CASSYKLAAKIATDTQYF. The CDR3 DNA reads TGTGCCAGCAGCTATAAACTAGCGGCGAAAATCGCCACAGATACGCAGTATTTT.

This chain's CDR3 is CASSVGGTAGNYEQYF. CDR3 sequence (DNA): TGTGCCAGCAGCGTAGGGGGCACCGCGGGAAACTACGAGCAGTACTTC. This rearrangement joins TRBV9 to TRBJ2-7; tentatively, D is TRBD2 (6 bases). CDR1 and CDR2 (germline): SGDLS, YYNGEE. This CDR3 has 16 amino acids. Trimming removed 0 bases from V and 3 bases from J, with 16 bases in between.